These 14 T cell receptor beta chains came from one sample sequenced in a study of T cells in Graves' hyperthyroidism and ophthalmopathy. Using RNA transcripts as the source, TCR beta CDR3 regions were amplified. Using the HTBI primer set, a first-round RT-PCR was run on the TCR CDR3. TCRdb used MiXCR to reprocess the multiplex PCR reads, holding one entry per CDR3 protein. The table lists hundreds of thousands of distinct CDR3 sequences, about a sixth of them singletons. Sequenced sample: blood. Every receptor here comes from a woman younger than 30 with Graves' hyperthyroidism.

V is TRBV10-3 and J is TRBJ2-1; 7 bases align to TRBD1. Trimming took 3 bases from V and 6 from J; bases not matched to a gene: 11. This CDR3 comprises 16 residues. Germline values: CDR1 ENHRY, CDR2 SYGVKD. The CDR3 bases are TGTGCCATCAGTGATTATTTCGGGACAGAGCTCAATGAGCAGTTCTTC. It codes for CAISDYFGTELNEQFF.

This clonotype has just a few counts. The chain uses TRBV28 and TRBJ1-5; D not resolved. CDR1 is MDHEN and CDR2 is SYDVKM in the germline V gene. This CDR3 is 15 amino acids long. The ends were cut back, 5 bases at V and 3 bases at J, with 14 bases in the middle. The CDR3 loop reads CASSTLAQSNQPQHF. Here the CDR3 DNA reads TGTGCCAGCAGTACCTTAGCCCAGTCCAATCAGCCCCAGCATTTT. Complete variable domain (other parts from reference TRBV28 and TRBJ1-5): DVKVTQSSRYLVKRTGEKVFLECVQDMDHENMFWYRQDPGLGLRLIYFSYDVKMKEKGDIPEGYSVSREKKERFSLILESASTNQTSMYLCASSTLAQSNQPQHFGDGTRLSIL.

This clonotype turned up a few times. The genes are TRBV20-1 and TRBJ2-2, with 7 bases matching TRBD2. The V segment lost 6 bases and the J segment 7 bases; nucleotides outside the gene matches: 11. The CDR3 is 14 residues long. Germline V gene lookup returns CDR1 DFQATT and CDR2 SNEGSKA (reference sequence). This CDR3 reads CSAHGGREDGELFF. The CDR3 DNA reads TGCAGTGCCCATGGGGGGAGGGAAGACGGGGAGCTGTTTTTT.

The chain employs TRBV10-1 and TRBJ2-7; unclear D gene. This CDR3 region has 12 residues. Germline V gene data show CDR1 as WNHNN and CDR2 as SYGVQD (reference sequence). V gave up 0 bases and J gave up 7 bases, with 7 bases separating them. CDR3: CASSESSREQYF. Written as DNA, the CDR3 is TGCGCCAGCAGTGAGTCGTCGAGGGAGCAGTACTTC.

This clonotype was seen only a few times. This chain links TRBV7-9 with TRBJ1-5, with 8 bases identical to TRBD1. V was pared by 4 bases and J by 5 bases, with 7 bases of the junction left unmatched. The CDR3 is made up of 15 amino acids. Germline CDR1 reads SEHNR; CDR2 reads FQNEAQ (reference sequence). CDR3 loop: CASSSETGVDQPQHF. CDR3 in DNA: TGTGCCAGCAGCTCAGAGACAGGGGTTGATCAGCCCCAGCATTTT. Filled out from reference TRBV7-9 and TRBJ1-5, the complete variable domain reads DTGVSQNPRHKITKRGQNVTFRCDPISEHNRLYWYRQTLGQGPEFLTYFQNEAQLEKSRLLSDRFSAERPKGSFSTLEIQRTEQGDSAMYLCASSSETGVDQPQHFGDGTRLSIL.

There are a few counts of this clonotype. V usage is TRBV5-1 and J usage is TRBJ2-1; D is uncertain. The length of the CDR3 is 14 residues. The germline V gene has CDR1 SGHRS and CDR2 YFSETQ. The V gene lost 6 bases and the J gene lost 0 bases, with 10 bases spanning the gap. The CDR3 region is CASNLGASYNEQFF. CDR3 sequence (DNA): TGCGCCAGCAACCTCGGAGCCTCCTACAATGAGCAGTTCTTC.

This clonotype showed up many times. The junction departs from the called germline gene at one end, perhaps through a read error. V and J are TRBV12-3 or TRBV12-4 and TRBJ2-3; D is unresolved. The CDR3 totals 14 residues. CDR3 residues: CANSWGRGTDTQYF. As DNA, the CDR3 is TGTGCCAACAGTTGGGGTCGGGGCACAGATACGCAGTATTTT.

This clonotype was counted a few times. This sequence joins TRBV7-9 and TRBJ2-1; TRBD2 matches 10 bases. Trimming took 3 bases from V and 4 from J; bases not matched to a gene: 6. The CDR3 covers 16 residues. Per germline, CDR1 SEHNR and CDR2 FQNEAQ (reference sequence). The CDR3 is CASSFLQREGYNEQFF. For the CDR3, the DNA is TGTGCCAGCAGCTTTCTCCAGCGGGAGGGATACAATGAGCAGTTCTTC.

Many counts were recorded for this clonotype. The V and J genes are TRBV6-1 and TRBJ1-1; unclear D gene. Deletions cut 7 bases from V and 1 base from J, with 13 bases between. The CDR3 runs 14 residues. The V gene's germline CDR1 is MNHNS and CDR2 SASEGT. CDR3 nucleotides: TGTGCCAGCACCCAGCCGGGAGCGAACACTGAAGCTTTCTTT. It yields the protein CASTQPGANTEAFF.

This clonotype was found many times. The genes are TRBV9 and TRBJ1-1; TRBD1 is a possible D gene (6 bases). Germline V gives CDR1 SGDLS, CDR2 YYNGEE. V was cut by 0 bases and J by 3 bases, with 9 bases left in between. This CDR3 comprises 14 residues. CDR3 bases: TGTGCCAGCAGCGTAGCAGGGGTGGACACTGAAGCTTTCTTT. Its protein product is CASSVAGVDTEAFF.

The chain is built from TRBV5-1 and TRBJ2-5, with 8 bases identical to TRBD2. J was trimmed by 3 bases and V by 3 bases; bases with no gene match: 4. The CDR3 spans 14 residues. The germline gives CDR1 SGHRS, CDR2 YFSETQ. CDR3 protein: CASSSGGPEETQYF. DNA for the CDR3: TGCGCCAGCAGCTCGGGGGGGCCGGAAGAGACCCAGTACTTC.

This clonotype turned up a few times. The chain is built from TRBV28 and TRBJ2-7; 11 bases map to TRBD2. Per germline, CDR1 MDHEN and CDR2 SYDVKM. The V gene end was trimmed by 3 bases and the J gene end by 0 bases; junction bases not matched to a gene: 4. The CDR3 has 16 residues. CDR3 DNA: TGTGCCAGCAGTTTGGGTAGCGGGAGGGCCTCCTACGAGCAGTACTTC. It encodes CASSLGSGRASYEQYF.

This clonotype has only a few counts. The chain has TRBV30 and TRBJ1-3; D unclear. This CDR3 comprises 12 residues. V was pared by 0 bases and J by 5 bases, with 5 bases between. Germline V CDR1 and CDR2: GTSNPN, SVGIG (reference sequence). The CDR3 nucleotides read TGTGCCTGGAGTGTCACAAGAAACACCATATATTTT. This codes for CAWSVTRNTIYF.

This clonotype was found many times. For the CDR3, the DNA is TGTGCCAGCAGTCTCACAGAGAGAAATTCACCCCTCCACTTT. Amino acids: CASSLTERNSPLHF. V usage is TRBV12-3 or TRBV12-4 and J usage is TRBJ1-6; D ambiguous. The CDR3 covers 14 residues. V shed 5 bases and J shed 7 bases, with 12 bases lying between them.